One sample yielded the 27 T cell receptor beta chains listed below, sequenced in a study of T cells in Graves' hyperthyroidism and ophthalmopathy. Using RNA transcripts as the source, TCR beta CDR3 regions were amplified. The TCR CDR3 was amplified in a first-round RT-PCR using the HTBI primer set. TCRdb used MiXCR to reprocess the multiplex PCR reads, holding one entry per CDR3 protein. This sample carries around 390,000 distinct CDR3 sequences, around 13% of them seen once, and the ten largest clones take around 20%. The sample taken for sequencing was blood. These receptors came from a woman aged 25 to 39 with Graves' ophthalmopathy.

This clonotype was found many times. The chain is built from TRBV2 and TRBJ2-7; D is uncertain. Trimming removed 2 bases from V and 3 bases from J, with 23 bases in between. Looked up from germline, CDR1 is SNHLY and CDR2 is FYNNEI. This CDR3 has 18 residues. The CDR3 coding sequence is TGTGCCAGCAGTGAACCCGCAGGCACGATGTCCTTGGGCTACGAGCAGTACTTC. As protein: CASSEPAGTMSLGYEQYF.

This clonotype was seen many times. The genes are TRBV6-1 and TRBJ2-5, with a tentative D call TRBD2 (7 bases). CDR1 is MNHNS, CDR2 SASEGT, per germline. The CDR3 loop spans 16 amino acids. V was trimmed by 5 bases and J by 4 bases, leaving 20 bases between them. CDR3 loop: CASSPRGGGVVETQYF. In DNA, the CDR3 is TGTGCCAGCAGTCCTCGGGGAGGGGGGGTAGTAGAGACCCAGTACTTC.

This clonotype was picked up many times. The gene calls are TRBV18 and TRBJ2-1, with D tentatively TRBD1 (5 bases). The germline V and J ends were trimmed by 2 bases and 5 bases, with 7 bases remaining between them. Germline V gene lookup returns CDR1 KGHSH and CDR2 LQKENI. The CDR3 is made up of 13 amino acids. The CDR3 coding sequence is TGTGCCAGCTCACCAGAGACAGACAATGAGCAGTTCTTC. Its protein product is CASSPETDNEQFF.

This clonotype has a count of ten or more. V and J are TRBV28 and TRBJ1-2, with D possibly being TRBD1 (5 bases). The ends were cut back, 3 bases at V and 4 bases at J, with 12 bases in the middle. The germline CDR1 and CDR2 sequences are MDHEN and SYDVKM. CDR3 length: 14 residues. The chain's CDR3 is CASSLLGRVYGYTF. CDR3 nucleotides: TGTGCCAGCAGTTTGCTGGGCAGGGTCTATGGCTACACCTTC.

This clonotype was recorded many times. The CDR3 region is CASSSQRGHGYTF. As DNA, the CDR3 is TGTGCCAGCAGTTCACAGAGGGGACATGGCTACACCTTC. V usage is TRBV12-3 or TRBV12-4 and J usage is TRBJ1-2; a weak D match, TRBD1 (5 bases). The CDR3 contains 13 residues. The germline V and J ends were trimmed by 4 bases and 6 bases, with 12 bases remaining between them.

Notes on this clonotype: An end of the junction differs from the germline gene, which may be a read error. V gene TRBV3-1 combines with J gene TRBJ2-1, with 8 nucleotides matching TRBD1. This CDR3 spans 21 amino acids. CDR1 and CDR2 (germline): LGHDT, YNNKEL (reference sequence). The CDR3 loop is CTSSLALPGQGPISSYNEQFF. The CDR3, as DNA: TGTACCAGCAGCCTAGCCCTTCCCGGACAGGGACCGATAAGCTCCTACAATGAGCAGTTCTTC.

The V gene is TRBV11-2, the J gene TRBJ2-1; 9 bases match TRBD1. This CDR3 is 15 amino acids long. Germline-derived CDR1 and CDR2 are SGHAT and FQNNGV. The trim removed 4 bases at V and 10 bases at J, leaving 11 bases unmatched. CDR3 amino acids: CASSSPGQGIWEQFF. CDR3 nucleotides: TGTGCCAGCAGCTCCCCGGGACAGGGTATCTGGGAGCAGTTCTTC.

In its sample, this clonotype was seen many times. The V call is TRBV5-4, the J call TRBJ1-2; TRBD1 aligns across 9 bases. This CDR3 spans 14 amino acids. Germline V gene data show CDR1 as SGHNT and CDR2 as YYREEE (reference sequence). V dropped 3 bases and J dropped 7; count of bases not matched to a gene: 7. The CDR3 sequence is CASSWQQGAGGYTF. The CDR3 bases are TGTGCCAGCAGCTGGCAACAGGGGGCTGGTGGCTACACCTTC.

There are a few counts of this clonotype. The CDR3 region is CASSQGEGQGYNEQFF. The CDR3 DNA reads TGCGCCAGCAGCCAAGGTGAGGGACAGGGGTACAATGAGCAGTTCTTC. This chain links TRBV4-1 with TRBJ2-1; 10 bases fit TRBD1. V gave up 1 base and J gave up 4 bases; unmatched junction bases: 4. This CDR3 spans 16 amino acids. Germline loops: CDR1 MGHRA, CDR2 YSYEKL.

Many counts were recorded for this clonotype. The chain recombines TRBV11-3 with TRBJ2-6; tentatively, D is TRBD2 (5 bases). Trimming left V 1 base short and J 1 base short, with 14 bases between. Germline values: CDR1 SGHNT, CDR2 YENEEA. CDR3 size: 18 residues. The CDR3 DNA follows: TGTGCCAGCAGCTTAGTCTCGTCGAGGGATTCTGGGGCCAACGTCCTGACTTTC. Its translation: CASSLVSSRDSGANVLTF.

The chain employs TRBV27 and TRBJ1-5; D possibly corresponds to TRBD1 (6 bases). The CDR3 length is 16 residues. Germline CDR1 and CDR2: MNHEY and SMNVEV (reference sequence). Trimming stripped 0 bases from V and 6 bases from J, with 15 bases between. The CDR3 DNA follows: TGTGCCAGCAGTTTATCTAGCAGGGGTCTTTCTCAGCCCCAGCATTTT. It yields the protein CASSLSSRGLSQPQHF.

The chain recombines TRBV6-6 with TRBJ1-3, with a tentative D call TRBD1 (5 bases). CDR1 is MNHNY and CDR2 is SVGAGI in the germline V gene (reference sequence). V was clipped by 0 bases and J by 7 bases, with 7 bases between them. CDR3 size: 13 residues. In DNA, the CDR3 is TGTGCCAGCAGTTACTCACAGGACAACACCATATATTTT. Encoded protein: CASSYSQDNTIYF.

This clonotype was counted at least ten times. The chain employs TRBV28 and TRBJ2-3, with TRBD1 matching over 8 bases. Trimming at V came to 7 bases and at J to 3 bases, leaving 12 bases not matched to a gene. The germline CDR1 and CDR2 sequences are MDHEN and SYDVKM. The CDR3 contains 16 residues. This CDR3 reads CASTLMIGTGTDTQYF. CDR3 coding DNA: TGTGCCAGCACCTTGATGATAGGGACAGGAACAGATACGCAGTATTTT.

There are many counts of this clonotype. The chain employs TRBV7-3 and TRBJ2-1, with 12 bases lining up with TRBD2. The CDR3 loop spans 15 amino acids. Germline lookup yields CDR1 SGHTA and CDR2 FQGTGA. Trimming removed 4 bases from V and 8 bases from J; junction bases left unmatched: 6. CDR3 in amino acids: CASSSLAGGPYEQFF. The CDR3 DNA follows: TGTGCCAGCAGCTCTCTAGCGGGGGGGCCCTATGAGCAGTTCTTC.

The chain combines TRBV14 with TRBJ2-1; 9 nucleotides align to TRBD1. Unmatched junction bases numbered 9, after V lost 7 bases and J lost 5 bases. CDR1 SGHDN and CDR2 FVKESK come from the germline V gene. The CDR3 runs to 15 residues. In DNA, the CDR3 is TGTGCCAGCAACTATTGGGACAGGGACCACAATGAGCAGTTCTTC. This gives the protein CASNYWDRDHNEQFF. Looking up the rest from reference TRBV14 and TRBJ2-1 gives the full variable domain: EAGVTQFPSHSVIEKGQTVTLRCDPISGHDNLYWYRRVMGKEIKFLLHFVKESKQDESGMPNNRFLAERTGGTYSTLKVQPAELEDSGVYFCASNYWDRDHNEQFFGPGTRLTVL.

Ten or more counts support this clonotype. The chain carries TRBV20-1 and TRBJ2-7; 7 positions agree with TRBD1. CDR3 length: 13 amino acids. Germline CDR1 is DFQATT and CDR2 is SNEGSKA (reference sequence). V shed 3 bases, J shed 7 bases, and the junction held 9 bases outside the gene matches. The CDR3 reads CSARAVGGGEQYF. In nucleotides, the CDR3 is TGCAGTGCTAGGGCTGTAGGGGGCGGGGAGCAGTACTTC.

The chain employs TRBV7-3 and TRBJ2-3, with 7 bases lining up with TRBD1. Per the germline V gene, CDR1 is SGHTA and CDR2 is FQGTGA. V shed 2 bases, J shed 0 bases, and the junction held 8 bases outside the gene matches. The CDR3 totals 17 residues. CDR3 sequence reads: CASSLGTGTVSTDTQYF. CDR3 nucleotides: TGTGCCAGCAGCTTAGGAACCGGGACAGTTAGCACAGATACGCAGTATTTT.

This clonotype occurred many times. This sequence joins TRBV6-1 and TRBJ1-1; no clear D. The CDR3 has 15 residues. Trimming shortened V by 3 bases and J by 6 bases, and 17 bases separated the two germline ends. Germline V gene sequence: CDR1 MNHNS, CDR2 SASEGT. CDR3: CASSDPTLHGAEAFF. The CDR3 DNA reads as TGTGCCAGCAGTGACCCGACCCTTCACGGCGCTGAAGCTTTCTTT.

The table lists this clonotype with many counts. The rearrangement links TRBV20-1 to TRBJ2-3; D is uncertain. Germline CDR1 DFQATT, CDR2 SNEGSKA (reference sequence). Between the trimmed V and J ends, which lost 8 bases and 6 bases, there was a span of 15 bases. The length of the CDR3 is 12 residues. CDR3 bases: TGCAGTACAAGGGCGGATCGGGATACGCAGTATTTT. Protein: CSTRADRDTQYF.

The gene calls are TRBV29-1 and TRBJ2-3, with 7 bases fitting TRBD2. The CDR3 extends over 14 amino acids. Germline CDR1 reads SQVTM; CDR2 reads ANQGSEA. The junction had 6 bases not matched to a gene; V was cut back by 6 bases and J by 0 bases. This CDR3 reads CSVRAGISTDTQYF. The CDR3 region has the DNA TGCAGCGTCAGAGCGGGGATAAGCACAGATACGCAGTATTTT.

A note on this clonotype: A much bigger clone sits one base away, suggesting this may be a read error. The rearrangement uses TRBV11-2 and TRBJ2-7, with D perhaps TRBD2 (5 bases). This CDR3 is 14 amino acids long. Deletions cut 3 bases from V and 4 bases from J, with 13 bases between. Germline V gene lookup returns CDR1 SGHAT and CDR2 FQNNGV. The CDR3 is CASSFKLRAYEQYF. The CDR3 nucleotides read TGTGCCAGCAGCTTTAAACTGCGGGCGTACGAGCAGTACTTC. Full variable domain (remainder filled in from reference TRBV11-2 and TRBJ2-7): EAGVAQSPRYKIIEKRQSVAFWCNPISGHATLYWYQQILGQGPKLLIQFQNNGVVDDSQLPKDRFSAERLKGVDSTLKIQPAKLEDSAVYLCASSFKLRAYEQYFGPGTRLTVT.

The rearrangement links TRBV11-2 to TRBJ2-7; D is perhaps TRBD1 (5 bases). Trimming took off 3 bases at V and 8 bases at J, with 14 bases between the two ends. The V gene's germline CDR1 is SGHAT and CDR2 FQNNGV. The CDR3 is 13 residues long. CDR3 protein: CASSLGQGVKQYF. DNA of the CDR3: TGTGCCAGCAGCTTGGGGCAGGGTGTCAAGCAGTACTTC.

This clonotype was counted ten times or more. This CDR3 is CASSFASDRSNSPLHF. CDR3 DNA: TGTGCCAGCAGCTTTGCCTCTGACCGGAGTAATTCACCCCTCCACTTT. This chain uses TRBV5-5 with TRBJ1-6; D remains unclear. CDR1 and CDR2 (germline): SGHKS, YYEKEE (reference sequence). With 2 bases removed from V and 6 bases from J, the gap between germline ends came to 15 bases. This CDR3 comprises 16 residues.

The genes are TRBV7-9 and TRBJ2-4; TRBD1 aligns across 12 bases. The V gene's germline CDR1 is SEHNR and CDR2 FQNEAQ (reference sequence). The V and J ends lost 0 bases and 1 base, in that order; junction bases with no gene match: 13. There are 21 residues in the CDR3. CDR3 in amino acids: CASSLALGTGGPFSAKNIQYF. The DNA of the CDR3 is TGTGCCAGCAGCTTAGCGTTGGGGACAGGGGGCCCATTTTCCGCCAAAAACATTCAGTACTTC.

V gene TRBV20-1 combines with J gene TRBJ2-7, with unresolved D. The CDR3 covers 14 residues. Germline V gives CDR1 DFQATT, CDR2 SNEGSKA (reference sequence). Deletions cut 1 base from V and 2 bases from J, with 12 bases between. The CDR3, as DNA: TGCAGTGCTAGAGGGAGAATAAGCACCTACGAGCAGTACTTC. Encoded protein: CSARGRISTYEQYF.

This chain uses TRBV13 with TRBJ2-1, with 9 bases that match TRBD1. Unmatched junction bases numbered 13, after V lost 7 bases and J lost 9 bases. This CDR3 has 15 residues. Per the germline V gene, CDR1 is PRHDT and CDR2 is FYEKMQ (reference sequence). CDR3 protein: CASNPGTGTSTEQFF. Here the CDR3 DNA reads TGTGCCAGCAACCCCGGGACAGGGACCAGCACTGAGCAGTTCTTC.

This clonotype was recorded at least ten times. The chain recombines TRBV6-1 with TRBJ1-5; D might be TRBD1 (5 bases). V lost 6 bases and J 6 bases, leaving 18 bases between the germline ends. This CDR3 has 15 residues. Germline V lookup: CDR1 MNHNS, CDR2 SASEGT. CDR3 nucleotide sequence: TGTGCCAGCAGACCCTCCCGGGGGGGACTTCAGCCCCAGCATTTT. Translated: CASRPSRGGLQPQHF.